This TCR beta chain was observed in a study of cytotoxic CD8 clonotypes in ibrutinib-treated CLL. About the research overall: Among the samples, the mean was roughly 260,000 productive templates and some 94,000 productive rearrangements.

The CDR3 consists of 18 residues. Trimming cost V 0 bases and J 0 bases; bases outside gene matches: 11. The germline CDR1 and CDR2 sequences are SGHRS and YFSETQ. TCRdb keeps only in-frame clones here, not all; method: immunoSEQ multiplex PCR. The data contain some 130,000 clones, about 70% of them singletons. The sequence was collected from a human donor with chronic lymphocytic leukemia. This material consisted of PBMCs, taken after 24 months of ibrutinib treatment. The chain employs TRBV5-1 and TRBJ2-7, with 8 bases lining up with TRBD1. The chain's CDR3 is CASSLGPPTGTGSYEQYF. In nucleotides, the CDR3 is TGCGCCAGCAGCTTGGGGCCACCTACCGGGACAGGCTCCTACGAGCAGTACTTC.